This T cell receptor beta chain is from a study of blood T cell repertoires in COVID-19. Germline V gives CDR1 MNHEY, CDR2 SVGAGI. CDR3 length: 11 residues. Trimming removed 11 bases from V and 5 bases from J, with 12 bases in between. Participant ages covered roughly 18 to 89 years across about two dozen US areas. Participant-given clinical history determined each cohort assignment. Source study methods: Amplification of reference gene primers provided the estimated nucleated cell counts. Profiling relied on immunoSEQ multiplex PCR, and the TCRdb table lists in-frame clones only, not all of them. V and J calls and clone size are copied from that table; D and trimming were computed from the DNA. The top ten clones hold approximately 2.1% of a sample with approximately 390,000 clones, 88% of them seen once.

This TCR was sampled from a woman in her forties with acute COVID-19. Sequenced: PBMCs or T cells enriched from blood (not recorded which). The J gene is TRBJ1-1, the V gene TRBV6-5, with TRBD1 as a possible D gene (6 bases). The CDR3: CAGGGQTEAFF. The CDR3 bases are TGTGCCGGGGGGGGGCAGACTGAAGCTTTCTTT.